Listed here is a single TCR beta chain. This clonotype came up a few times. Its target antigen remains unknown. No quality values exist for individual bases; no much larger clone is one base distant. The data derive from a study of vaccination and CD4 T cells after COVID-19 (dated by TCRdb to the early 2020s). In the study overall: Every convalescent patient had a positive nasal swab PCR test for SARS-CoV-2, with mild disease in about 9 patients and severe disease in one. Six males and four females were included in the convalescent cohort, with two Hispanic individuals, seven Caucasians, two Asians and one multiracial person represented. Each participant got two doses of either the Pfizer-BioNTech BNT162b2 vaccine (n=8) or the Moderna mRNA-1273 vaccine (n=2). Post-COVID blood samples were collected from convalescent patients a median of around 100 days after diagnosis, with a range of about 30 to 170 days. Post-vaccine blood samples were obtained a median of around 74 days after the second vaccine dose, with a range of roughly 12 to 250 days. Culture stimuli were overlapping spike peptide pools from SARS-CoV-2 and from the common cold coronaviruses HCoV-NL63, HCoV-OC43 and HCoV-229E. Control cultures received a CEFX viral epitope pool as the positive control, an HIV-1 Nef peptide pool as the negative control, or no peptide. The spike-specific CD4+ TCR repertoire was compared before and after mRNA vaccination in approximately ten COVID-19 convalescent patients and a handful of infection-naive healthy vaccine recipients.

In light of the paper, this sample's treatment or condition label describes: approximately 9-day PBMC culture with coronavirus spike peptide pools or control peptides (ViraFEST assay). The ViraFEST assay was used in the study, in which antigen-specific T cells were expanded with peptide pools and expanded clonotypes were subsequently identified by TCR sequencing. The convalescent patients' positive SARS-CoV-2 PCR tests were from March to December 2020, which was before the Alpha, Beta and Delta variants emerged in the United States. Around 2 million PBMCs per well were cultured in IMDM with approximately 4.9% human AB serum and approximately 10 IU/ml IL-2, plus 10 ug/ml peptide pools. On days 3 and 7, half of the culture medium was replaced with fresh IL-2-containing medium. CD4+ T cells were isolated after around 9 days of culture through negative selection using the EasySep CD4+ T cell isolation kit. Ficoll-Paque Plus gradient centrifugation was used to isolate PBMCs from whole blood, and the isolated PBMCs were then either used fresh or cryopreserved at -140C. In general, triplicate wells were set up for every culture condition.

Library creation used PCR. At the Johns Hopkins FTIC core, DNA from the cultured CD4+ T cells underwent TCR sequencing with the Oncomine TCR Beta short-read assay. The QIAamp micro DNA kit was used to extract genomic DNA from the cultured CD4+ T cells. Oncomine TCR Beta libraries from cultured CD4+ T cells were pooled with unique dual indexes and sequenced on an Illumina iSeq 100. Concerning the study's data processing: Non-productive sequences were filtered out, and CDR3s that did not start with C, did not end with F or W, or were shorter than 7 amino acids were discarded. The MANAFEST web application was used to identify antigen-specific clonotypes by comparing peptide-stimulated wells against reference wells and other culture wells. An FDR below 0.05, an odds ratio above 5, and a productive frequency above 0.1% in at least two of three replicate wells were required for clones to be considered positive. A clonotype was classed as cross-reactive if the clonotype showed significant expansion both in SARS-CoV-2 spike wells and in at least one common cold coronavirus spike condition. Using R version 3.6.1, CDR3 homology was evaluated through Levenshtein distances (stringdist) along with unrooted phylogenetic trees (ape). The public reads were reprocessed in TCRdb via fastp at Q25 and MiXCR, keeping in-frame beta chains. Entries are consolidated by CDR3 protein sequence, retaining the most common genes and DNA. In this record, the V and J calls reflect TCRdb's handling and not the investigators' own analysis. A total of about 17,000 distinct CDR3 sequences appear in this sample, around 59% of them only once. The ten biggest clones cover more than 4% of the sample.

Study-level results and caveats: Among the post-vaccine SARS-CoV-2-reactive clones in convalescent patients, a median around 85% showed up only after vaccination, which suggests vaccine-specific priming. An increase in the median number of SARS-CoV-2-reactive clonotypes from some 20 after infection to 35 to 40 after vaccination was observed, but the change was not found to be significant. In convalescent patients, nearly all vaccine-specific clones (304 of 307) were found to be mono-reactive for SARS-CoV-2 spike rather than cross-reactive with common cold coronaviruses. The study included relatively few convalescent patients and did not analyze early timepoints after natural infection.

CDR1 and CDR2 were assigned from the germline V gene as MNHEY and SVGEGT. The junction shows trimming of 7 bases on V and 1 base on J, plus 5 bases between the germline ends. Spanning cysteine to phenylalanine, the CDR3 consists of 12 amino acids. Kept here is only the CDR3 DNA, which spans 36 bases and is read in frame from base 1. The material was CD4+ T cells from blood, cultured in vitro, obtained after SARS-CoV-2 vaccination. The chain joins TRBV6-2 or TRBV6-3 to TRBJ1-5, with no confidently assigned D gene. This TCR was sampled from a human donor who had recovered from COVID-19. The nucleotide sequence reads TGTGCCAGCATGGACAGCAATCAGCCCCAGCATTTT. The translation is CASMDSNQPQHF.